The present T cell receptor (beta chain) was sequenced within a study of blood T cell repertoires in COVID-19 (dated by TCRdb to about 2020). Some background on the complete study: Collaborator samples came from the United States, Italy and Spain and covered acute and convalescent phases of COVID-19. The dataset comprised deeply sampled blood TCRbeta repertoires from subjects exposed to, actively infected with, or recovered from COVID-19. The prospective study material was composed of cDNA or gDNA derived from T cells, B-cell-depleted T cells, or PBMCs. Sample metadata almost always included a de-identified subject ID, COVID-19 status, age in years and sex. The repertoires were released in a freely available public database intended as a resource for research on the immune response to SARS-CoV-2. The samples were drawn from two sources: the first 160 participants of the ongoing ImmuneRACE study, and 1,200 or so subjects contributed by 6 global collaborators. Where HLA class I and class II types were available, the types were taken from metadata supplied by the sample provider, not from assay-based typing. The paper's findings and limits, for the study overall: Clinical and demographic metadata were provided uncurated, with the amount varying by source and participant.

Collaborating institutions collected whole blood in K2EDTA tubes following their own protocols. For TCRbeta analysis, collaborator samples were shipped as frozen whole blood, as isolated PBMCs, or as DNA extracted from either sample type. The immunoSEQ Assay, a bias-controlled multiplex PCR, was used to amplify TCRbeta CDR3 regions from genomic DNA. From the authors' description of their analysis: The number of nucleated cells in each sample was estimated by amplification of reference gene primers within the assay. To quantify the absolute abundance of each unique TCRbeta CDR3 rearrangement, sequence reads were collapsed and filtered. Productive Simpson clonality was computed per sample as the square root of Simpson's diversity index over productive rearrangements. Sourced from immuneACCESS, this table was stored by TCRdb with only in-frame sequences that have V and J called. A share of the clones is absent; for the studies checked, an unresolved V gene accounts for under half, and the remainder has no known explanation. Clonal size and the V and J genes are those of that table, whereas D and trimming came from the DNA. The sample table shows 140,000 to 150,000 clones, and approximately 84% are seen once. Of the sample, more than 2% is held by the ten largest clones.

Comments on this clone: The clone's antigen remains unknown. No base quality values were provided; no much bigger clone lies one nucleotide off.

The junction shows trimming of 0 bases on V and 1 base on J, plus 12 bases between the germline ends. Per the germline V gene (reference sequence), MNHEY is the CDR1 and SMNVEV is the CDR2. From the cysteine up to the phenylalanine, the CDR3 has a length of 16 residues. Kept here is only the CDR3 DNA, which spans 48 bases and is read in frame from base 1. The source material was peripheral blood. This sequence uses TRBV27 and TRBJ2-5; a tentative D match to TRBD2 spans 7 bases. The source is a human donor with acute or convalescent COVID-19. The donor label of this sample is uncertain. The DNA sequence follows: TGTGCCAGCAGTTTATCCCGGGGGGCTAGCCAAGAGACCCAGTACTTC. The encoded protein is CASSLSRGASQETQYF.